The 23 T cell receptor beta chains below come from one sample, sequenced in a study of post-analysis software for immune sequencing data. The authors incorporated unique molecular identifiers into the TCR beta cDNA libraries. TCRdb re-derived calls from the PCR reads in MiXCR, one entry per CDR3 protein. The table has about 820,000 distinct CDR3 sequences, approximately 57% seen once. Study results and limitations: Patients used a handful of TRBV segments, including TRBV5-6, TRBV5-1 and TRBV20-1, more often than controls.

No antigen has been identified for these receptors. Sequenced input: blood. These receptors were collected from a girl under 18 with multiple sclerosis.

There are a few counts of this clonotype. V and J are TRBV5-1 and TRBJ2-6; 7 bases fit TRBD1. Germline V gene lookup returns CDR1 SGHRS and CDR2 YFSETQ. Losses at the gene ends were 5 bases for V and 1 base for J; bases not matched to a gene: 18. The CDR3 runs 20 residues. In DNA, the CDR3 is TGCGCCAGCAGTGGGGATATTATCGACAGGGCCGTTTCTGGGGCCAACGTCCTGACTTTC. The encoded protein is CASSGDIIDRAVSGANVLTF.

The V call is TRBV4-1, the J call TRBJ2-4; no definite D call. Gene TRBJ2-7 matches the end of the DNA better, so the J call may be wrong. Per germline, CDR1 MGHRA and CDR2 YSYEKL. The CDR3 runs to 13 residues. CDR3 in amino acids: CASSERYNYEQYF. CDR3 nucleotide sequence: TGCGCCAGCAGCGAAAGGTATAACTACGAGCAGTACTTC.

The V gene is TRBV7-2, the J gene TRBJ2-5, with a weak D call TRBD2 (5 bases). Matching the DNA end better, TRBJ2-7 makes the J call doubtful. Germline V gives CDR1 SGHTA, CDR2 FQGNSA. The CDR3 length is 14 residues. DNA of the CDR3: TGTGCCAGCAGCTTAGGAGGGAGTCTCAACGAGCAGTACTTC. It specifies CASSLGGSLNEQYF.

This clonotype was observed a single time. The V call is TRBV9, the J call TRBJ2-5, with D uncertain. The closer fit of TRBJ2-7 to the DNA end suggests the J call may be wrong. The CDR3 is made up of 15 amino acids. The germline V gene encodes CDR1 SGDLS and CDR2 YYNGEE. The CDR3 DNA sequence: TGTGCCAGCAGCGTAGCTGGCAGTAGCTCCTACGAGCAGTACTTC. Translation: CASSVAGSSSYEQYF.

This chain links TRBV7-3 with TRBJ2-5; 12 nucleotides line up with TRBD2. Germline CDR1 SGHTA, CDR2 FQGTGA. This CDR3 spans 15 amino acids. J gave up 4 bases and V 4 bases, and 4 bases lay outside the gene matches. The CDR3 region has the DNA TGTGCCAGCAGCTCACTAGCGGGGGGAGGAGAGACCCAGTACTTC. Translating gives CASSSLAGGGETQYF.

The table lists this clonotype with a few counts. The J gene is TRBJ1-1, the V gene TRBV4-2; D unclear. The CDR3 sequence is 13 residues long. CDR1 is LGHNA, CDR2 YNFKEQ, per germline. Trimming left V 7 bases short and J 3 bases short, with 12 bases between. The CDR3: CASTLPGDTEAFF. CDR3 in DNA: TGTGCCAGCACCTTACCGGGTGACACTGAAGCTTTCTTT.

V gene TRBV5-6 combines with J gene TRBJ1-2, with 7 bases that match TRBD1. This CDR3 is 15 amino acids long. With 4 bases clipped from V and 2 bases from J, the junction kept 8 bases outside the gene matches. Germline assignment: CDR1 SGHDT and CDR2 YYEEEE. CDR3 in DNA: TGTGCCAGCAGCCTACCGGGACAGATGAACTATGGCTACACCTTC. Translated, it gives CASSLPGQMNYGYTF.

The rearrangement joins TRBV25-1 to TRBJ2-5, with 7 bases matching TRBD2. Germline CDR1 is MGHDK and CDR2 is SYGVNS. CDR3 length: 13 amino acids. V was clipped by 4 bases and J by 6 bases; unmatched bases: 5. This CDR3 reads CASSGGGSKTQYF. CDR3 coding DNA: TGTGCCAGCAGTGGGGGCGGGAGCAAGACCCAGTACTTC. Combining the CDR3 with reference TRBV25-1 and TRBJ2-5 gives the whole variable domain EADIYQTPRYLVIGTGKKITLECSQTMGHDKMYWYQQDPGMELHLIHYSYGVNSTEKGDLSSESTVSRIRTEHFPLTLESARPSHTSQYLCASSGGGSKTQYFGPGTRLLVL.

This clonotype has more than one count but fewer than ten. The rearrangement joins TRBV11-2 to TRBJ2-1; the D gene is possibly TRBD2 (6 bases). Germline CDR1 SGHAT, CDR2 FQNNGV. With 5 bases removed from V and 0 bases from J, the gap between germline ends came to 11 bases. This CDR3 has 15 amino acids. The CDR3 reads CASSRLGGSYNEQFF. The DNA for the CDR3 is TGTGCCAGCAGCCGCCTGGGGGGCTCCTACAATGAGCAGTTCTTC.

The chain couples TRBV5-4 to TRBJ2-3; TRBD2 might be the D (6 bases). The CDR3 has 18 residues. Trimming left V 4 bases short and J 5 bases short, with 26 bases between. The germline CDR1 and CDR2 sequences are SGHNT and YYREEE (reference sequence). The CDR3 here is CASSRSLRTSVGGDTQYF. The CDR3 nucleotides read TGTGCCAGCAGCCGAAGTCTTCGGACTTCCGTCGGGGGAGATACGCAGTATTTT.

The rearrangement links TRBV29-1 to TRBJ2-1; D is perhaps TRBD1 (5 bases). CDR3 length: 12 amino acids. Germline CDR1 is SQVTM and CDR2 is ANQGSEA. V gave up 4 bases and J gave up 6 bases, with 10 bases separating them. The CDR3 bases are TGCAGCGTTGTATCAGGGTTCAATGAGCAGTTCTTC. Its protein is CSVVSGFNEQFF.

CDR3 amino acids: CASSLPLGAGANVLTF. The CDR3 DNA follows: TGCGCCAGCAGCTTGCCCCTCGGGGCTGGGGCCAACGTCCTGACTTTC. The chain combines TRBV5-1 with TRBJ2-6, with D perhaps matching TRBD2 (5 bases). Deletions cut 1 base from V and 2 bases from J, with 10 bases between. CDR1 is SGHRS and CDR2 is YFSETQ in the germline V gene. CDR3 length: 16 residues.

This clonotype was recorded at least ten times. The CDR3 DNA is TGTGCCAGCAGCTTCCGGCGGACCCAAGAGACCCAGTACTTC. Encoded protein: CASSFRRTQETQYF. The chain joins TRBV7-9 to TRBJ2-5; D unresolved. Between the trimmed V and J ends, which lost 3 bases and 1 base, there was a span of 9 bases. This CDR3 comprises 14 residues. Germline V gives CDR1 SEHNR, CDR2 FQNEAQ (reference sequence).

This clonotype has only a few counts. J is TRBJ2-4 and V is TRBV29-1, with 7 bases matching TRBD1. Germline assignment: CDR1 SQVTM and CDR2 ANQGSEA. CDR3 length: 13 residues. The trim removed 5 bases at V and 8 bases at J, leaving 9 bases unmatched. In nucleotides, the CDR3 is TGCAGCGTTTCCGACAGGGCAGGGGACATTCAGTACTTC. This translates into CSVSDRAGDIQYF.

V and J are TRBV20-1 and TRBJ2-1; D not certain. This CDR3 has 12 amino acids. V lost 3 bases and J 2 bases, leaving 5 bases between the germline ends. Germline values: CDR1 DFQATT, CDR2 SNEGSKA (reference sequence). The CDR3 region is CSASPTYNEQFF. CDR3 DNA sequence: TGCAGTGCTAGTCCAACCTACAATGAGCAGTTCTTC.

V gene TRBV29-1 combines with J gene TRBJ2-1; the D gene is possibly TRBD1 (7 bases). Germline V gene data show CDR1 as SQVTM and CDR2 as ANQGSEA. There are 14 residues in the CDR3. V was cut by 5 bases and J by 8 bases, with 19 bases left in between. CDR3 coding DNA: TGCAGCGTTCGTAAGGGGCAGGGGGGCGATGAGCAGTTCTTC. Amino acid sequence: CSVRKGQGGDEQFF.

Only one count was recorded for this clonotype. The gene calls are TRBV9 and TRBJ2-7; TRBD1 matches at 11 bases. Germline assignment: CDR1 SGDLS and CDR2 YYNGEE. The V gene end was trimmed by 3 bases and the J gene end by 0 bases; junction bases not matched to a gene: 5. The CDR3 has 16 amino acids. Here the CDR3 DNA reads TGTGCCAGCAGCGCACACGGACAGGGGGCCTCCTACGAGCAGTACTTC. This encodes CASSAHGQGASYEQYF.

V usage is TRBV4-1 and J usage is TRBJ2-5; D is unresolved. Trimming left V 6 bases short and J 4 bases short, with 15 bases between. This CDR3 contains 14 residues. Germline V gene lookup returns CDR1 MGHRA and CDR2 YSYEKL. The DNA of the CDR3 is TGCGCCAGCAGTCATAGATGGCCCGGAGAGACCCAGTACTTC. Its translation is CASSHRWPGETQYF.

The chain recombines TRBV29-1 with TRBJ2-5; 8 nucleotides agree with TRBD1. The V and J ends lost 0 bases and 4 bases, in that order; junction bases with no gene match: 10. The CDR3 sequence is 16 residues long. Germline CDR1 reads SQVTM; CDR2 reads ANQGSEA. In DNA form, the CDR3 reads TGCAGCGTTGAAGAATCGCCTCAGGGGGCCGGAGAGACCCAGTACTTC. Translated: CSVEESPQGAGETQYF.

The count of this clonotype is one. The CDR3: CASGLVRGRHQGYGYTF. The CDR3 DNA is TGTGCTAGTGGTTTGGTACGCGGCCGGCATCAAGGCTATGGCTACACCTTC. The rearrangement joins TRBV12-5 to TRBJ1-2, with D uncertain. The CDR3 runs to 17 residues. Between the trimmed V and J ends, which lost 0 bases and 4 bases, there was a span of 18 bases. CDR1 is LGHNT and CDR2 is FRNRAP in the germline V gene.

The genes are TRBV6-5 and TRBJ2-7; tentatively, D is TRBD2 (5 bases). The DNA end lines up better with TRBJ2-5; the J call may be wrong. The CDR3 extends over 13 amino acids. Germline values: CDR1 MNHEY, CDR2 SVGAGI. The CDR3 protein is CASSYQSGETQYF. The CDR3 coding sequence is TGTGCCAGCAGTTATCAATCGGGGGAGACCCAGTACTTC.

The V and J genes are TRBV12-3 or TRBV12-4 and TRBJ2-3; maybe TRBD2 (5 bases). The V and J ends lost 3 bases and 0 bases respectively, with 10 bases between them. The CDR3 sequence is 15 residues long. CDR3: CASSFEGTSTDTQYF. The CDR3 DNA sequence: TGTGCCAGCAGTTTTGAGGGAACTAGCACAGATACGCAGTATTTT.

The sample holds a few counts of this clonotype. This chain links TRBV6-5 with TRBJ2-7; D is perhaps TRBD1 (6 bases). From germline, CDR1 is MNHEY and CDR2 SVGAGI. V was shortened by 0 bases and J by 7 bases, with 16 bases between the two germline ends. The CDR3 is 15 residues long. The CDR3 DNA sequence: TGTGCCAGCAGTTACTCGAACAGGGTAGCAGGGGAGCAGTACTTC. Its translation is CASSYSNRVAGEQYF.